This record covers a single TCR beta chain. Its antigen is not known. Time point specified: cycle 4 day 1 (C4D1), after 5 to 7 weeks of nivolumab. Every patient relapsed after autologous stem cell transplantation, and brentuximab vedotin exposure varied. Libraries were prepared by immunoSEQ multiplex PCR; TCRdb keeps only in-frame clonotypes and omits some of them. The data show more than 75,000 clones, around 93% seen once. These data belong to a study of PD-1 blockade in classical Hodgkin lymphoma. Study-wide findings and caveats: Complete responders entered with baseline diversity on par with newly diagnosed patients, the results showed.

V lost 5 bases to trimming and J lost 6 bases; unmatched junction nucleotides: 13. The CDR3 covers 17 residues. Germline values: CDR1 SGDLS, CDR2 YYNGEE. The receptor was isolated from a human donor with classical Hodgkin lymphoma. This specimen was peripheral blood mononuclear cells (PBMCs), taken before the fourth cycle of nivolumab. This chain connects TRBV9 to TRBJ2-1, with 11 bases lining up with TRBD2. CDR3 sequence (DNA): TGTGCCAGCAGTTCCTCTAAACTAGCGGGAGAAGCCAATGAGCAGTTCTTC. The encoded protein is CASSSSKLAGEANEQFF.